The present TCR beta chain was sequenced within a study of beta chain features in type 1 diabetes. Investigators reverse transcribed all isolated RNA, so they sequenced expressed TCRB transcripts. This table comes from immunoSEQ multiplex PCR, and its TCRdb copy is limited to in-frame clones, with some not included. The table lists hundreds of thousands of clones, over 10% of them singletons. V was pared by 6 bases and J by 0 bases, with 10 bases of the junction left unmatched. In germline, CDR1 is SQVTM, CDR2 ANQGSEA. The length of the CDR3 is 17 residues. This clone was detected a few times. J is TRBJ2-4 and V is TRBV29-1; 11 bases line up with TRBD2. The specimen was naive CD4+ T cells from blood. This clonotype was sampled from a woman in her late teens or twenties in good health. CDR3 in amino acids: CSVRGLAVPLAKNIQYF. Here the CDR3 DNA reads TGCAGCGTCCGGGGACTAGCGGTACCTTTAGCCAAAAACATTCAGTACTTC.